This T cell receptor (beta chain) was obtained from a study of T cell repertoires in aging, cancer and after chemotherapy. Study at large: Healthy donor repertoires were recorded over several months to years and showed clear clonal overlap.

A remark on this clonotype: Its specificity is unknown. A junction end diverges from the germline sequence, so it may reflect a read error.

Regarding the study as a whole: Compared with age-matched healthy donors, untreated hematological or solid cancer patients showed higher blood TCR clonality. No conclusions about immunological memory after chemotherapy can be drawn from the repertoire data. In each cancer cohort, median generation probability increased across chemotherapy, suggesting thymic output rebounded.

Amplification of TCR beta used genomic DNA extracted from peripheral blood. The CDR3 covers 15 residues. The germline gives CDR1 SGHKS, CDR2 YYEKEE (reference sequence). TRB rearrangements spanning V, D and J were amplified using mixed TRB-A/B primers. TCRdb redid the calling of the multiplex PCR reads with MiXCR, one entry per CDR3 protein. The table includes some 11,000 distinct CDR3 sequences, under 30% detected once. This TCR was recovered from a human donor in good health. The rearrangement joins TRBV5-5 to TRBJ2-5, with 9 bases lining up with TRBD1. The specimen sequenced was blood. The DNA for the CDR3 is TGCGCCAGCAGCCATGGACAGGGGAGCCAAGAGACCCAGTACTTC. Amino acid sequence: CASSHGQGSQETQYF.